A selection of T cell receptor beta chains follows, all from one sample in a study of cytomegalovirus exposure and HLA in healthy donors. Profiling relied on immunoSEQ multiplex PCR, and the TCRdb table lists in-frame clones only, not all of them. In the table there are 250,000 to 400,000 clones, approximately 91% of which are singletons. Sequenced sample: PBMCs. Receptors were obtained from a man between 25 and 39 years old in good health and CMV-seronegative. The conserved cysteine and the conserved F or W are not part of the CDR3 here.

ASSGPGQLNTEAF TRBV27 13 TRBJ1-1
ASKGTGGVEKLF TRBV6-5 12 TRBJ1-4
ASPPGGDSNQPQH TRBV27 13 TRBJ1-5
ASSSGTSGGVEQF TRBV6-5 13 TRBJ2-1
ASSRTGDAPLSPLH TRBV11-2 14 TRBJ1-6
ASSLATNYEQY TRBV5-1 11 TRBJ2-7
ASSMSQGHEQY TRBV19 11 TRBJ2-7
ASSQDLTSGSYEQY TRBV4-3 14 TRBJ2-7
ASSRAGGACYNSPLH TRBV23-1 15 TRBJ1-6
ASSLQGVSYNEQF TRBV6-6 13 TRBJ2-1
ASSLDRGTEAF TRBV11-2 11 TRBJ1-1
ASSSARGVRKTQY TRBV7-2 13 TRBJ2-5
ASSLEHRASYEQY TRBV7-6 13 TRBJ2-7
ATSRDIGWVAGTSSYNEQF TRBV15 19 TRBJ2-1
ASSPSSYEQY TRBV5-1 10 TRBJ2-7
ASSWTGTGGLVGYT TRBV5-1 14 TRBJ1-2
ASSDPIETANYGYT TRBV9 14 TRBJ1-2
ASSEYRGEEETQY TRBV25-1 13 TRBJ2-5
ASSLTGVGGEKLF TRBV5-1 13 TRBJ1-4
ASSPDQGSQY TRBV18 10 TRBJ2-4
ASSSTGGGYEQY TRBV7-2 12 TRBJ2-7
ASSFGEGNTEAF TRBV5-6 12 TRBJ1-1
ASSKDSNHYGYT TRBV2 12 TRBJ1-2
ASTNRGTADGYT TRBV6-5 12 TRBJ1-2
ASSPAGTGRIEQY TRBV18 13 TRBJ2-7
ASSPGTTQY TRBV19 9 TRBJ2-3
ASSNGQGRNTIY TRBV19 12 TRBJ1-3
ASSLVGVGETQY TRBV5-6 12 TRBJ2-5
ASSSTKQGIIEKLF TRBV18 14 TRBJ1-4
ASSAGTGGWSNQPQH TRBV6-1 15 TRBJ1-5
ASSGPTNEKLF TRBV7-9 11 TRBJ1-4
ASRLGQLLNSPLH TRBV2 13 TRBJ1-6
ASSSRTAGYT TRBV28 10 TRBJ1-2
ASSFFDSLTDTQY TRBV5-5 13 TRBJ2-3
ASSAYTGALPLTYEQY TRBV5-1 16 TRBJ2-7
ASSRGEAWGETQY TRBV6-5 13 TRBJ2-5
ASSFGTSNSGNTIY TRBV5-4 14 TRBJ1-3
AISFSGYTDTQY TRBV10-3 12 TRBJ2-3
ASSYGQDRRAGELF TRBV5-1 14 TRBJ2-2
ASSLGLLSTYEQY TRBV6-1 13 TRBJ2-7
ASSLGQGNSQPQH TRBV5-6 13 TRBJ1-5
ASSSARLVITTDTQY TRBV7-8 15 TRBJ2-3
SAGHPLNTEAF TRBV29-1 11 TRBJ1-1
ASSYRAGFDNEQF TRBV6-5 13 TRBJ2-1